The subject of this entry is one T cell receptor beta chain. Antigen unknown. An assay was performed, and its level was deep. Some clones are missing from TCRdb's copy, which holds only in-frame ones; the method was immunoSEQ multiplex PCR. The sample yields millions of clones, about 95% seen once. Trimming left V 0 bases short and J 7 bases short, with 13 bases between. Germline loops: CDR1 PRHDT, CDR2 FYEKMQ (reference sequence). The CDR3 loop spans 16 amino acids. These data originate in a study of shared clonotypes between healthy human individuals. Across the study: Per-donor plates numbered three CD4 naive, three CD4 memory, two CD8 naive and one CD8 memory. Study conclusions and caveats: Clonotype sharing across a handful of donors was observed for around 4.8% of naive CD4 clonotypes.

CD45RO-negative cells were positively selected for CCR7, leaving out terminally differentiated effector memory CD45RA+ cells. Those who donated were healthy HIV-negative adults, with no recent acute infections or vaccinations reported. The material sequenced was naive CD8+ T cells sorted from blood. This sequence was found in a man younger than 30 in good health. This chain links TRBV13 with TRBJ1-6; D is undetermined. CDR3 DNA sequence: TGTGCCAGCAGCTTAGGCCTAAGGAGGGCCAATTCACCCCTCCACTTT. Its translation: CASSLGLRRANSPLHF.